These 15 T cell receptor beta chains were all obtained from the same sample, sequenced in a study of blood T cell repertoires in COVID-19. TCRdb's table, derived via immunoSEQ multiplex PCR, lists solely in-frame clones and lacks some. Among fewer than 250,000 clones, almost 85% were seen once, and the ten largest hold 1.5% to 2%. Sequenced sample: peripheral blood. The receptors stem from a woman of 80 years or more with acute or convalescent COVID-19.

This clone was seen only once. The V call is TRBV4-3, the J call TRBJ1-2; TRBD1 matches 9 bases. Germline-derived CDR1 and CDR2 are LGHNA and YSLEER. The CDR3 contains 14 residues. V was pared by 4 bases and J by 6 bases, with 6 bases of the junction left unmatched. CDR3 region: CASSRDRELDGYTF. The CDR3 nucleotides read TGCGCCAGCAGCCGGGACAGGGAATTGGATGGCTACACCTTC.

This chain connects TRBV7-8 to TRBJ1-1; tentative D call: TRBD1 (6 bases). Germline CDR1 is SGHVS and CDR2 is FQNEAQ. V gave up 5 bases and J gave up 4 bases, with 14 bases separating them. The CDR3 totals 14 residues. CDR3 coding DNA: TGTGCCAGCAGCGTCGGGAGGGGGGCCACTGAAGCTTTCTTT. Translating it yields CASSVGRGATEAFF.

This chain joins TRBV6-6 and TRBJ2-7; TRBD2 matches 9 bases. CDR3 length: 14 residues. The trim removed 2 bases at V and 5 bases at J, leaving 4 bases unmatched. The germline gives CDR1 MNHNY, CDR2 SVGAGI (reference sequence). The CDR3 nucleotides are TGTGCCAGCAGTTACCAGCGGGGGGCCCACGAGCAGTACTTC. This gives the protein CASSYQRGAHEQYF.

CDR3 in DNA: TGCGCCAGCAGCCGTGTAGGCGGGCGGGGGGGCAATGAGCAGTTCTTC. This codes for CASSRVGGRGGNEQFF. The rearrangement uses TRBV5-1 and TRBJ2-1, with 9 bases matching TRBD2. The CDR3 is made up of 16 amino acids. Germline CDR1 is SGHRS and CDR2 is YFSETQ. J was trimmed by 6 bases and V by 4 bases; bases with no gene match: 11.

The V call is TRBV11-2, the J call TRBJ1-1; D gene unclear. Between the trimmed V and J ends, which lost 3 bases and 0 bases, there was a span of 5 bases. The germline V gene encodes CDR1 SGHAT and CDR2 FQNNGV. CDR3 size: 13 residues. CDR3 coding DNA: TGTGCCAGCAGCTTCCGGTTGAACACTGAAGCTTTCTTT. This gives the protein CASSFRLNTEAFF.

This sequence joins TRBV30 and TRBJ1-2, with TRBD1 matching 11 bases. The length of the CDR3 is 14 residues. V was pared by 3 bases and J by 5 bases, with 5 bases of the junction left unmatched. The germline CDR1 and CDR2 sequences are GTSNPN and SVGIG (reference sequence). CDR3 sequence reads: CAWREDRGPYGYTF. The DNA for the CDR3 is TGTGCCTGGAGAGAGGACAGGGGGCCTTATGGCTACACCTTC.

Points on this clone: Mismatch with germline at one junction end may stem from a read error. The genes are TRBV14 and TRBJ2-7, with D possibly TRBD2 on 6 matching bases. The length of the CDR3 is 16 residues. Germline CDR1 and CDR2: SGHDN and FVKESK. As DNA, the CDR3 is TGTGCCAGCAGCCCCCAGGAGGGGCCCCTACGTCGAGAGTGGCACTTC. This translates into CASSPQEGPLRREWHF.

V and J are TRBV7-2 and TRBJ2-7, with 9 positions matching TRBD2. From germline, CDR1 is SGHTA and CDR2 FQGNSA. The CDR3 contains 16 residues. V was clipped by 8 bases and J by 0 bases; unmatched bases: 11. The CDR3: CASGRGGLAGSYEQYF. The DNA for the CDR3 is TGTGCCAGCGGGCGGGGGGGGCTAGCAGGCTCCTACGAGCAGTACTTC.

The genes are TRBV9 and TRBJ2-7; a weak D match, TRBD1 (6 bases). This CDR3 is built from 14 residues. Germline values: CDR1 SGDLS, CDR2 YYNGEE. The V end lost 0 bases, the J end lost 6 bases, and 13 bases lay between the germline ends. This CDR3 reads CASSVDGQPSEQYF. As DNA, the CDR3 is TGTGCCAGCAGCGTAGATGGACAGCCGAGCGAGCAGTACTTC.

This clone was counted once. V gene TRBV6-6 combines with J gene TRBJ1-1; 7 nucleotides line up with TRBD1. The V gene's germline CDR1 is MNHNY and CDR2 SVGAGI (reference sequence). Losses at the gene ends were 5 bases for V and 11 bases for J; bases not matched to a gene: 14. The CDR3 is made up of 14 amino acids. The CDR3 bases are TGTGCCAGCAGTAAAACGGGACAGCCCGAGGGCGCTTTCTTT. Translated: CASSKTGQPEGAFF.

J is TRBJ2-2 and V is TRBV9; 9 bases line up with TRBD2. The CDR3 spans 15 residues. Germline V CDR1 and CDR2: SGDLS, YYNGEE. Losses at the gene ends were 4 bases for V and 4 bases for J; bases not matched to a gene: 5. The CDR3 region is CASSLSGSSTGELFF. The CDR3, as DNA: TGTGCCAGCAGCCTTAGCGGGAGTTCCACCGGGGAGCTGTTTTTT. Together with reference TRBV9 and TRBJ2-2, the CDR3 gives the full variable domain: DSGVTQTPKHLITATGQRVTLRCSPRSGDLSVYWYQQSLDQGLQFLIQYYNGEERAKGNILERFSAQQFPDLHSELNLSSLELGDSALYFCASSLSGSSTGELFFGEGSRLTVL.

This chain uses TRBV7-3 with TRBJ2-2, with a possible D match to TRBD2 (7 bases). The germline gives CDR1 SGHTA, CDR2 FQGTGA. The CDR3 length is 17 residues. V was pared by 5 bases and J by 4 bases, with 20 bases between. The CDR3 loop reads CASSPSQRGRATGELFF. Written as DNA, the CDR3 is TGTGCCAGCAGCCCGTCTCAAAGGGGGAGGGCCACCGGGGAGCTGTTTTTT.

The CDR3 coding sequence is TGTGCAAGTCGAAAAAGCGGGGGATTGGACAATGAGCAGTTCTTC. It encodes CASRKSGGLDNEQFF. The rearrangement uses TRBV12-2 and TRBJ2-1; the table gives TRBD2 as D, unverified against the DNA. TRBV12-2 is marked as a pseudogene. The CDR3 extends over 15 amino acids.

V usage is TRBV7-2 and J usage is TRBJ2-5, with 9 bases aligning to TRBD2. This CDR3 has 15 amino acids. Germline CDR1 is SGHTA and CDR2 is FQGNSA. V trimming: 1 base; J trimming: 0 bases; junction bases outside the gene matches: 0. The CDR3 sequence is CASSLGTSDQETQYF. DNA for the CDR3: TGTGCCAGCAGCTTAGGGACTAGCGACCAAGAGACCCAGTACTTC.

The V call is TRBV28, the J call TRBJ1-4; TRBD1 might be the D (5 bases). Trimming pared 3 bases from V and 7 bases from J, leaving 18 bases between. Per the germline V gene, CDR1 is MDHEN and CDR2 is SYDVKM. The CDR3 covers 16 residues. In DNA form, the CDR3 reads TGTGCCAGCAGTTTCGTTACCGGGGGAGGTGCTGAAAAACTGTTTTTT. Amino acids: CASSFVTGGGAEKLFF.